This T cell receptor (beta chain) was identified in a study of blood T cell repertoires in COVID-19. In the study overall: Samples representing acute and convalescent COVID-19 were sourced from the United States, Italy and Spain. Sample material is recorded as cDNA or gDNA derived from T cells, B-cell-depleted T cells, or PBMCs.

In the source study's methods: Using reference gene primer amplification, nucleated cell counts were estimated. Profiling relied on immunoSEQ multiplex PCR, and the TCRdb table lists in-frame clones only, not all of them. V and J calls and clone size are copied from that table; D and trimming were computed from the DNA. This table holds around 47,000 clones, around 82% found once. This clone was counted only a few times. The CDR3 is 15 amino acids. Between the trimmed V and J ends, which lost 1 base and 2 bases, there was a span of 10 bases. Looked up from germline, CDR1 is LGHNA and CDR2 is YNFKEQ. The clonotype originates from a woman of 80 years or more with COVID-19, enrolled during active disease. Sequencing input: peripheral blood. V is TRBV4-2 and J is TRBJ2-3; possibly TRBD2 for D (6 bases). The CDR3: CASSQGGTLTDTQYF. CDR3 in DNA: TGTGCCAGCAGCCAAGGCGGGACCCTCACAGATACGCAGTATTTT.